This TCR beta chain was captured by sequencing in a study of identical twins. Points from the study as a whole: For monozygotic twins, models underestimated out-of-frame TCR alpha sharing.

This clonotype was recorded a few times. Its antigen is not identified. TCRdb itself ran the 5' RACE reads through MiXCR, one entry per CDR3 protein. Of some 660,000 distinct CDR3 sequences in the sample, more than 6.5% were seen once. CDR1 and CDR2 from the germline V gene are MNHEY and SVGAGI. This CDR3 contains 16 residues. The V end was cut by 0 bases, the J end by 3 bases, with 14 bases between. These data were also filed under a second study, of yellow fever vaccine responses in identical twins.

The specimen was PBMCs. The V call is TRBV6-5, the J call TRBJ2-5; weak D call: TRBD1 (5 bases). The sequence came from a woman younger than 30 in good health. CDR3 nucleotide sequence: TGTGCCAGCAGTTACTCGACAGTAACCGATAAAGAGACCCAGTACTTC. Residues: CASSYSTVTDKETQYF.